This TCR beta chain emerged from a study of cytomegalovirus exposure and HLA in healthy donors. Study results and caveats: Many donors shared some public TCRs, even though most TCR sequences were rare. In a later analysis, fewer than 20,000 TCR beta sequences were associated with HLA alleles at 0.05 false discovery rate.

60 Vbeta and 13 Jbeta primers were used in PCR. Study processing details: The count from a later analysis was 79 million or so unique TCR beta chains, around 10 million of them shared. The protocol was immunoSEQ multiplex PCR, while the TCRdb copy is restricted to in-frame clones and leaves out a portion. Clonal size and the V and J genes are those of that table, whereas D and trimming came from the DNA. The sample holds around 180,000 clones, 85% seen once. For this clone: Its antigen is still unknown.

With 4 bases removed from V and 8 bases from J, the gap between germline ends came to 9 bases. This CDR3 spans 11 amino acids. Germline values: CDR1 SGDLS, CDR2 YYNGEE. The source material was PBMCs. The source of this sequence is a boy between 2 and 10 years old in good health and CMV-seronegative. The V call is TRBV9, the J call TRBJ1-1; tentatively, D is TRBD1 (5 bases). The CDR3 DNA sequence: TGTGCCAGCAGCCCGGAGGGGGAAGCTTTCTTT. The encoded protein is CASSPEGEAFF.